These 26 T cell receptor beta chains were all obtained from the same sample, sequenced in a study of T cell responses to AZD1222 COVID-19 vaccine. Libraries were prepared by immunoSEQ multiplex PCR; TCRdb keeps only in-frame clonotypes and omits some of them. The data show roughly 140,000 clones, approximately 88% seen once. Sequenced here: peripheral blood, sampled on day 0 of MenACWY control vaccination. These receptors were obtained from an adult in good health.

The rearrangement uses TRBV28 and TRBJ2-2; D tentatively reads TRBD1 or TRBD2 (5 bases each). In germline, CDR1 is MDHEN, CDR2 SYDVKM. The V and J ends lost 3 bases and 4 bases respectively, with 12 bases between them. This CDR3 has 15 amino acids. In DNA, the CDR3 is TGTGCCAGCAGTTTTGTCATGGGGGTCACCGGGGAGCTGTTTTTT. Translation: CASSFVMGVTGELFF.

The rearrangement uses TRBV19 and TRBJ1-2, with 9 bases fitting TRBD1. Losses at the gene ends were 6 bases for V and 3 bases for J; bases not matched to a gene: 8. Germline V CDR1 and CDR2: LNHDA, SQIVND (reference sequence). CDR3 size: 15 residues. The CDR3 nucleotides are TGTGCCAGTAGGCATCGACAGGGGGACGACTATGGCTACACCTTC. Translated, it gives CASRHRQGDDYGYTF.

A remark on this clone: The junction shows a germline mismatch at one end, possibly a read error. This chain connects TRBV24-1 to TRBJ2-7, with 8 bases aligning to TRBD2. Looked up from germline, CDR1 is KGHDR and CDR2 is SFDVKD. The CDR3 spans 12 residues. Here the CDR3 DNA reads TGTGCCACCAGTGATCCTACCGGGACTAGGCACTTC. This codes for CATSDPTGTRHF.

This chain uses TRBV19 with TRBJ1-1; perhaps TRBD1 as D (5 bases). This CDR3 has 11 amino acids. The V end was cut by 7 bases, the J end by 10 bases, with 13 bases between. CDR1 and CDR2 (germline): LNHDA, SQIVND (reference sequence). The CDR3 is CASTGDSGAFF. The CDR3, as DNA: TGTGCCAGTACCGGCGACAGTGGAGCTTTCTTT.

V is TRBV5-4 and J is TRBJ2-5; the match to TRBD2 covers 13 bases. The CDR3 sequence is 17 residues long. Germline values: CDR1 SGHNT, CDR2 YYREEE (reference sequence). The ends lost 4 bases at V and 5 bases at J; junction bases unmatched: 11. The CDR3 DNA is TGTGCCAGCAGCCCCCGGACTAGCGGGAGCCTGGCGGAGACCCAGTACTTC. Protein sequence: CASSPRTSGSLAETQYF.

This chain joins TRBV12-5 and TRBJ1-3; D might be TRBD1 (6 bases). Trimming cost V 2 bases and J 3 bases, with 8 bases left between them. The germline CDR1 and CDR2 sequences are LGHNT and FRNRAP. This CDR3 region has 14 residues. The CDR3 DNA is TGTGCTAGTGGTTTGACAGGGAGTGGAAACACCATATATTTT. Translating it yields CASGLTGSGNTIYF.

The rearrangement links TRBV20-1 to TRBJ2-1; TRBD2 matches at 11 bases. Germline loops: CDR1 DFQATT, CDR2 SNEGSKA (reference sequence). Trimming at V came to 3 bases and at J to 0 bases, leaving 10 bases not matched to a gene. CDR3 length: 18 amino acids. Here the CDR3 reads CSASRLAGLLSSYNEQFF. The CDR3 region has the DNA TGCAGTGCTAGTAGACTAGCGGGATTACTTTCCTCCTACAATGAGCAGTTCTTC.

The J gene is TRBJ2-2, the V gene TRBV4-1; D is perhaps TRBD2 (6 bases). CDR1 MGHRA and CDR2 YSYEKL come from the germline V gene. This CDR3 spans 17 amino acids. Trimming removed 0 bases at V and 1 base at J, with 12 bases between. The chain's CDR3 is CASSQDRGGENTGELFF. CDR3 nucleotides: TGCGCCAGCAGCCAAGATCGGGGCGGGGAGAACACCGGGGAGCTGTTTTTT.

The chain joins TRBV27 to TRBJ1-2, with D perhaps matching TRBD1 (5 bases). CDR1 is MNHEY, CDR2 SMNVEV, per germline (reference sequence). Trimming took off 4 bases at V and 3 bases at J, with 18 bases between the two ends. This CDR3 region has 16 residues. The DNA for the CDR3 is TGTGCCAGCAGTTCCAGGGCATCCCTTTTTTACTATGGCTACACCTTC. It codes for CASSSRASLFYYGYTF.

This clone came up a few times. This chain connects TRBV6-5 to TRBJ2-1; D gene ambiguous. This CDR3 spans 14 amino acids. V was clipped by 7 bases and J by 0 bases, with 10 bases between them. CDR1 is MNHEY, CDR2 SVGAGI, per germline. CDR3 region: CASKGLLSYNEQFF. For the CDR3, the DNA is TGTGCCAGCAAGGGTCTCCTCTCCTACAATGAGCAGTTCTTC.

This sequence joins TRBV4-3 and TRBJ2-1; no clear D. Trimming pared 0 bases from V and 3 bases from J, leaving 9 bases between. This CDR3 region has 15 residues. Germline assignment: CDR1 LGHNA and CDR2 YSLEER. CDR3 sequence (DNA): TGCGCCAGCAGCCAAGAGTCAACAGTCTACAATGAGCAGTTCTTC. Translated: CASSQESTVYNEQFF.

The chain has TRBV5-6 and TRBJ1-4; 11 bases line up with TRBD1. The CDR3 sequence is 15 residues long. The germline CDR1 and CDR2 sequences are SGHDT and YYEEEE. V shed 1 base, J shed 7 bases, and the junction held 3 bases outside the gene matches. The CDR3: CASSLTGQGAEKLFF. In DNA, the CDR3 is TGTGCCAGCAGCTTGACTGGACAGGGGGCTGAAAAACTGTTTTTT. The complete variable domain, with remaining parts taken from reference TRBV5-6 and TRBJ1-4, reads DAGVTQSPTHLIKTRGQQVTLRCSPKSGHDTVSWYQQALGQGPQFIFQYYEEEERQRGNFPDRFSGHQFPNYSSELNVNALLLGDSALYLCASSLTGQGAEKLFFGSGTQLSVL.

The chain joins TRBV4-3 to TRBJ1-1, with D unresolved. The CDR3 runs to 13 residues. The germline V gene encodes CDR1 LGHNA and CDR2 YSLEER. The V end was cut by 1 base, the J end by 3 bases, with 6 bases between. The CDR3 spells CASSQVIYTEAFF. CDR3 nucleotide sequence: TGCGCCAGCAGCCAAGTAATCTACACTGAAGCTTTCTTT.

This chain joins TRBV9 and TRBJ2-3, with D hard to call. The CDR3 totals 16 residues. Trimming took 0 bases from V and 3 from J, leaving 14 bases between them. Germline V gives CDR1 SGDLS, CDR2 YYNGEE. Written as DNA, the CDR3 is TGTGCCAGCAGCGTAGAACCCAATCTATCTACAGATACGCAGTATTTT. Its protein product is CASSVEPNLSTDTQYF. The entire variable domain, with the rest obtained from reference TRBV9 and TRBJ2-3, is as follows: DSGVTQTPKHLITATGQRVTLRCSPRSGDLSVYWYQQSLDQGLQFLIQYYNGEERAKGNILERFSAQQFPDLHSELNLSSLELGDSALYFCASSVEPNLSTDTQYFGPGTRLTVL.

In its sample, this clone was seen a few times. The chain has TRBV14 and TRBJ1-2; a possible D gene is TRBD1 (5 bases). V was cut by 1 base and J by 5 bases, with 17 bases left in between. CDR1 is SGHDN, CDR2 FVKESK, per germline. The CDR3 length is 16 residues. The CDR3 sequence: CASSQALVGGTYGYTF. The CDR3 bases are TGTGCCAGCAGCCAAGCCCTCGTCGGGGGGACGTATGGCTACACCTTC.

V usage is TRBV6-5 and J usage is TRBJ2-2; 7 bases line up with TRBD2. The V gene end was trimmed by 5 bases and the J gene end by 0 bases; junction bases not matched to a gene: 3. Looked up from germline, CDR1 is MNHEY and CDR2 is SVGAGI. The CDR3 totals 15 residues. The CDR3 DNA sequence: TGTGCCAGCAGTCACGGACTAGCGAACACCGGGGAGCTGTTTTTT. This sequence encodes CASSHGLANTGELFF.

This chain uses TRBV10-3 with TRBJ2-7; 10 bases agree with TRBD1. CDR3 length: 14 residues. Germline CDR1 and CDR2: ENHRY and SYGVKD. The trim removed 6 bases at V and 3 bases at J, leaving 5 bases unmatched. This CDR3 is CAIRSGTGVYEQYF. The CDR3 nucleotides are TGTGCCATCAGGTCCGGGACAGGGGTCTACGAGCAGTACTTC.

V is TRBV7-2 and J is TRBJ2-2, with TRBD2 identical over 9 bases. Germline CDR1 SGHTA, CDR2 FQGNSA. V was pared by 2 bases and J by 3 bases, with 4 bases of the junction left unmatched. This CDR3 region has 16 residues. The CDR3 DNA reads as TGTGCCAGCAGCTTAATAGCGGGAGCGGACACCGGGGAGCTGTTTTTT. As protein: CASSLIAGADTGELFF.

The V and J genes are TRBV6-1 and TRBJ1-1, with D hard to call. Trimming removed 1 base at V and 7 bases at J, with 7 bases between. Germline V gene data show CDR1 as MNHNS and CDR2 as SASEGT. The CDR3 covers 12 residues. For the CDR3, the DNA is TGTGCCAGCAGTGAAGTAGGAAATGAAGCTTTCTTT. As protein: CASSEVGNEAFF.

This clone was recorded only once. The chain links TRBV6-4 to TRBJ1-1; D possibly corresponds to TRBD1 (5 bases). Germline loops: CDR1 MRHNA, CDR2 SNTAGT. The CDR3 is 14 residues long. Trimming stripped 0 bases from V and 8 bases from J, with 13 bases between. The CDR3 spells CASSDSAGLGEAFF. The CDR3 DNA sequence: TGTGCCAGCAGTGACTCGGCGGGGCTGGGCGAAGCTTTCTTT.

The V gene is TRBV5-6, the J gene TRBJ2-1, with D possibly TRBD1 on 6 matching bases. Trimming pared 1 base from V and 5 bases from J, leaving 16 bases between. Per germline, CDR1 SGHDT and CDR2 YYEEEE. The CDR3 covers 16 residues. CDR3: CASSLLRQAPDNEQFF. The CDR3 nucleotides are TGTGCCAGCAGCTTGCTGCGACAGGCGCCTGACAATGAGCAGTTCTTC.

The V and J genes are TRBV6-2 or TRBV6-3 and TRBJ1-5; 8 bases agree with TRBD1. Looked up from germline, CDR1 is MNHEY and CDR2 is SVGEGT. Trimming took 5 bases from V and 3 from J; bases not matched to a gene: 9. There are 16 residues in the CDR3. CDR3 in DNA: TGTGCCAGCAGTAATTCCGGGACAGGCTACAATCAGCCCCAGCATTTT. Encoded protein: CASSNSGTGYNQPQHF.

The chain employs TRBV2 and TRBJ2-7; D unclear. CDR3 size: 12 residues. Germline V gene data show CDR1 as SNHLY and CDR2 as FYNNEI. The germline V and J ends were trimmed by 6 bases and 0 bases, with 6 bases remaining between them. The CDR3 region is CASRPYSYEQYF. The CDR3 nucleotides are TGTGCCAGCAGACCCTACTCCTACGAGCAGTACTTC.

The CDR3 region has the DNA TGTGCCAGCAGCCCCGAACGTCCGAGTGGGGCTTTCTTT. It encodes CASSPERPSGAFF. V usage is TRBV3-1 (or the pseudogene TRBV3-2) and J usage is TRBJ1-1; D call uncertain. This CDR3 region has 13 residues. The ends were cut back, 4 bases at V and 11 bases at J, with 17 bases in the middle. In germline, CDR1 is LGHDT, CDR2 YNNKEL (reference sequence).

This clone was seen once. V is TRBV6-5 and J is TRBJ2-7; no firm D call. The CDR3 is 14 residues long. V dropped 7 bases and J dropped 5 bases, with 18 bases sitting between them. Germline V gives CDR1 MNHEY, CDR2 SVGAGI. The CDR3 bases are TGTGCCAGCACCCGGAGTTGGTCGAGCCACGAGCAGTACTTC. This encodes CASTRSWSSHEQYF.

The chain carries TRBV6-5 and TRBJ2-5; no firm D call. This CDR3 has 13 residues. CDR1 MNHEY and CDR2 SVGAGI come from the germline V gene. V was shortened by 2 bases and J by 5 bases, with 9 bases between the two germline ends. CDR3: CASSYTVGETQYF. The DNA of the CDR3 is TGTGCCAGCAGTTACACCGTCGGGGAGACCCAGTACTTC.